The 32 T cell receptor beta chains given below trace back to one sample, sequenced in a study of cytomegalovirus exposure and HLA in healthy donors. The PCR used 60 Vbeta and 13 Jbeta primers. The assay was immunoSEQ multiplex PCR, and TCRdb's table has in-frame clones only and misses some. The sample yields more than 100,000 clones, approximately 10% seen once. Sequenced: PBMCs. The receptors derive from a woman aged 40 to 50 in good health and CMV-seropositive.

The CDR3 bases are TGTGCCACCACCCAAGGGGACAGGGTCACACCCCTCCACTTT. Translation: CATTQGDRVTPLHF. The genes are TRBV15 and TRBJ1-6, with 9 bases identical to TRBD1. J was trimmed by 11 bases and V by 7 bases; bases with no gene match: 9. CDR3 length: 14 amino acids. Germline V gives CDR1 LNHNV, CDR2 YYDKDF (reference sequence).

This clone has more than one count but fewer than ten. The chain links TRBV5-1 to TRBJ2-7; D not certain. V lost 7 bases and J 4 bases, leaving 15 bases between the germline ends. Germline-derived CDR1 and CDR2 are SGHRS and YFSETQ. The CDR3 has 13 residues. The CDR3 sequence is CASRSGQTYEQYF. DNA of the CDR3: TGCGCCAGCCGCTCTGGGCAGACATACGAGCAGTACTTC. Drawing the rest from reference TRBV5-1 and TRBJ2-7, the complete variable domain is KAGVTQTPRYLIKTRGQQVTLSCSPISGHRSVSWYQQTPGQGLQFLFEYFSETQRNKGNFPGRFSGRQFSNSRSEMNVSTLELGDSALYLCASRSGQTYEQYFGPGTRLTVT.

This chain joins TRBV6-5 and TRBJ2-7; D remains ambiguous. In germline, CDR1 is MNHEY, CDR2 SVGAGI. V dropped 7 bases and J dropped 3 bases, with 19 bases sitting between them. CDR3 length: 15 amino acids. The CDR3 loop is CASKEYGVTFYEQYF. The CDR3 DNA is TGTGCCAGCAAAGAGTATGGAGTCACCTTCTACGAGCAGTACTTC.

The table lists this clone with a few counts. This chain uses TRBV7-2 with TRBJ1-2; D possibly corresponds to TRBD1 (6 bases). This CDR3 contains 13 residues. The V end lost 1 base, the J end lost 8 bases, and 11 bases lay between the germline ends. Germline V lookup: CDR1 SGHTA, CDR2 FQGNSA. CDR3 protein: CASSLDRAAGYTF. The CDR3 region has the DNA TGTGCCAGCAGCTTAGACAGGGCGGCAGGCTACACCTTC.

The gene calls are TRBV5-6 and TRBJ1-6; 9 bases match TRBD1. V lost 2 bases to trimming and J lost 9 bases; unmatched junction nucleotides: 9. In germline, CDR1 is SGHDT, CDR2 YYEEEE. The CDR3 has 16 residues. The CDR3 loop reads CASSLQGAGLSSPLHF. The CDR3 region has the DNA TGTGCCAGCAGCTTACAGGGGGCTGGTCTGAGTTCACCCCTCCACTTT.

This clone showed up just a few times. The chain has TRBV27 and TRBJ1-6; D is ambiguous. V lost 0 bases and J lost 7, with 10 bases in between. The CDR3 is made up of 15 amino acids. CDR1 is MNHEY, CDR2 SMNVEV, per germline (reference sequence). The CDR3 DNA sequence: TGTGCCAGCAGTTTATCGGCCCTTTCGAATTCACCCCTCCACTTT. Amino acids: CASSLSALSNSPLHF.

The sample holds many counts of this clone. The chain couples TRBV5-4 to TRBJ2-7, with 13 bases aligning to TRBD2. Germline lookup yields CDR1 SGHNT and CDR2 YYREEE (reference sequence). V was pared by 3 bases and J by 2 bases, with 5 bases of the junction left unmatched. The CDR3 spans 16 residues. The CDR3 nucleotides are TGTGCCAGCAGCTCGGGACTAGCGGGGCCTCCCTACGAGCAGTACTTC. Protein product: CASSSGLAGPPYEQYF.

The chain couples TRBV5-4 to TRBJ1-4; TRBD1 matches at 7 bases. Losses at the gene ends were 4 bases for V and 0 bases for J; bases not matched to a gene: 3. This CDR3 contains 15 residues. The germline gives CDR1 SGHNT, CDR2 YYREEE (reference sequence). CDR3 residues: CASSTTGATNEKLFF. CDR3 coding DNA: TGTGCCAGCAGCACCACAGGGGCAACTAATGAAAAACTGTTTTTT.

This clone was counted only a few times. The chain employs TRBV5-6 and TRBJ2-5; perhaps TRBD2 as D (5 bases). V was clipped by 2 bases and J by 11 bases, with 16 bases between them. This CDR3 contains 13 residues. Germline CDR1 reads SGHDT; CDR2 reads YYEEEE. The CDR3, as DNA: TGTGCCAGCAGCTTAGTATCGTCGAGGGAGCAGTACTTC. Translating it yields CASSLVSSREQYF.

The chain combines TRBV7-3 with TRBJ2-3, with 8 bases lining up with TRBD2. The CDR3 length is 14 residues. Germline lookup yields CDR1 SGHTA and CDR2 FQGTGA. V dropped 5 bases and J dropped 3; count of bases not matched to a gene: 4. The DNA of the CDR3 is TGTGCCAGCAGCCCCTTAGCGGGGACAGATACGCAGTATTTT. The encoded protein is CASSPLAGTDTQYF.

This clone turned up a few times. The chain employs TRBV5-1 and TRBJ2-7; no definite D call. The CDR3 runs to 13 residues. Trimming stripped 5 bases from V and 4 bases from J, with 13 bases between. CDR1 is SGHRS and CDR2 is YFSETQ in the germline V gene. The CDR3, as DNA: TGCGCCAGCAGGTCTCCTCCCTCTTACGAGCAGTACTTC. Translated: CASRSPPSYEQYF.

A word on this clone: One junction end disagrees with the germline gene, perhaps due to a read error. The chain links TRBV2 to TRBJ1-6, with 9 bases that match TRBD1. The CDR3 contains 14 residues. The germline CDR1 and CDR2 sequences are SNHLY and FYNNEI. The CDR3 loop is CASSAGQGLSPPHF. The CDR3 DNA reads as TGTGCCAGCAGTGCGGGACAGGGTCTCTCACCCCCCCACTTT.

V usage is TRBV19 and J usage is TRBJ1-5; possible D gene TRBD1, 6 bases. The CDR3 length is 13 residues. Trimming shortened V by 6 bases and J by 6 bases, and 12 bases separated the two germline ends. The germline V gene encodes CDR1 LNHDA and CDR2 SQIVND (reference sequence). Here the CDR3 reads CASSDQGPQPQHF. The CDR3 nucleotides read TGTGCCAGTAGCGACCAGGGGCCTCAGCCCCAGCATTTT.

This clone was picked up a small number of times. This sequence joins TRBV6-5 and TRBJ2-7, with 10 nucleotides matching TRBD2. Germline CDR1 and CDR2: MNHEY and SVGAGI. Trimming at V came to 6 bases and at J to 1 base, leaving 3 bases not matched to a gene. The CDR3 loop spans 14 amino acids. CDR3 sequence (DNA): TGTGCCAGCAGCCCACTAGCGGGGTCCTACGAGCAGTACTTC. Encoded protein: CASSPLAGSYEQYF.

This clone was counted between two and nine times. The chain has TRBV7-2 and TRBJ2-1, with 7 positions matching TRBD1. Germline-derived CDR1 and CDR2 are SGHTA and FQGNSA. V trimming: 4 bases; J trimming: 4 bases; junction bases outside the gene matches: 4. The CDR3 is 14 residues long. CDR3 loop: CASSSPGQYNEQFF. DNA of the CDR3: TGTGCCAGCAGCTCCCCGGGACAGTACAATGAGCAGTTCTTC.

The table lists this clone with a few counts. The rearrangement uses TRBV5-6 and TRBJ1-6, with D tentatively TRBD1 (6 bases). Trimming removed 2 bases from V and 8 bases from J, with 11 bases in between. The V gene's germline CDR1 is SGHDT and CDR2 YYEEEE. The CDR3 contains 14 residues. CDR3 sequence: CASSLTTGHSPLHF. CDR3 bases: TGTGCCAGCAGCTTAACGACAGGTCATTCACCCCTCCACTTT.

V is TRBV5-6 and J is TRBJ2-7; TRBD2 agrees at 11 bases. The germline V gene encodes CDR1 SGHDT and CDR2 YYEEEE. J lost 2 bases, V lost 1 base, and 8 bases had no gene match. The CDR3 runs 17 residues. The CDR3, as DNA: TGTGCCAGCAGCTTGTCGCCTAGCGGGGGGCTAACCTACGAGCAGTACTTC. It encodes CASSLSPSGGLTYEQYF.

This clone appeared a few times. The rearrangement links TRBV2 to TRBJ2-5, with 8 bases lining up with TRBD2. V lost 6 bases, J lost 4 bases, and 7 bases stayed unmatched. The CDR3 has 14 residues. The germline gives CDR1 SNHLY, CDR2 FYNNEI. CDR3 sequence (DNA): TGTGCCAGCAGCGGGACTAGGCGGGGAGAGACCCAGTACTTC. It yields the protein CASSGTRRGETQYF.

This clone showed up just a few times. This chain joins TRBV7-2 and TRBJ2-2, with no clear D. The CDR3 covers 14 residues. The germline CDR1 and CDR2 sequences are SGHTA and FQGNSA. V was clipped by 5 bases and J by 7 bases, with 14 bases between them. The DNA for the CDR3 is TGTGCCAGCAGCCCTCTCGTTCCAGGCGGGGAGCTGTTTTTT. This gives the protein CASSPLVPGGELFF. Full variable domain (remainder filled in from reference TRBV7-2 and TRBJ2-2): GAGVSQSPSNKVTEKGKDVELRCDPISGHTALYWYRQSLGQGLEFLIYFQGNSAPDKSGLPSDRFSAERTGGSVSTLTIQRTQQEDSAVYLCASSPLVPGGELFFGEGSRLTVL.

This chain uses TRBV7-2 with TRBJ2-7; possibly TRBD1 for D (6 bases). The CDR3 spans 15 residues. The germline CDR1 and CDR2 sequences are SGHTA and FQGNSA. The V end was cut by 5 bases, the J end by 0 bases, with 14 bases between. The CDR3 DNA sequence: TGTGCCAGCAGCCACAGGGTGTCTAACTCCTACGAGCAGTACTTC. Translation gives CASSHRVSNSYEQYF.

This clone was observed a handful of times. The chain recombines TRBV29-1 with TRBJ2-5, with TRBD1 as a possible D gene (5 bases). The germline CDR1 and CDR2 sequences are SQVTM and ANQGSEA. The CDR3 consists of 15 residues. The ends were cut back, 3 bases at V and 5 bases at J, with 19 bases in the middle. The DNA for the CDR3 is TGCAGCGTTGATTTGCCGGGCAGGGTGGATGAGACCCAGTACTTC. It specifies CSVDLPGRVDETQYF.

This chain uses TRBV12-5 with TRBJ2-2; 8 nucleotides match TRBD1. CDR3 size: 16 residues. The germline gives CDR1 LGHNT, CDR2 FRNRAP. V was pared by 3 bases and J by 4 bases, with 7 bases of the junction left unmatched. CDR3 amino acids: CASGFSGGGSTGELFF. The CDR3 DNA is TGTGCTAGTGGTTTCTCAGGGGGCGGTAGCACCGGGGAGCTGTTTTTT.

In its sample, this clone was seen a few times. The genes are TRBV2 and TRBJ1-4; 8 nucleotides match TRBD1. The germline V gene encodes CDR1 SNHLY and CDR2 FYNNEI. Trimming cost V 5 bases and J 8 bases; bases outside gene matches: 10. CDR3 length: 15 residues. The CDR3 protein is CASSPTPTGDEKLFF. In DNA form, the CDR3 reads TGTGCCAGCAGTCCGACCCCGACAGGGGACGAAAAACTGTTTTTT.

V gene TRBV10-2 combines with J gene TRBJ2-7; 8 bases are a match to TRBD1. With V trimmed by 6 bases and J by 6 bases, 10 bases remained unmatched. CDR3 length: 14 amino acids. Germline assignment: CDR1 WSHSY and CDR2 SAAADI. The CDR3 nucleotides are TGCGCCAGCAGGGACAGGGCAGGTCCTCCCGAGCAGTACTTC. Translating gives CASRDRAGPPEQYF.

This chain links TRBV18 with TRBJ2-5; 13 bases line up with TRBD2. This CDR3 contains 17 residues. Germline V gene data show CDR1 as KGHSH and CDR2 as LQKENI. V shed 3 bases and J 3 bases; nucleotides not matched to a gene: 7. The CDR3 nucleotides are TGTGCCAGCTCACCTTACGAAGGACTAGCGGGGGAAGAGACCCAGTACTTC. This codes for CASSPYEGLAGEETQYF.

A few counts support this clone. The chain recombines TRBV20-1 with TRBJ2-3, with D unclear. V dropped 5 bases and J dropped 2 bases, with 5 bases sitting between them. Germline CDR1 and CDR2: DFQATT and SNEGSKA (reference sequence). There are 11 residues in the CDR3. CDR3 sequence: CSAPHTDTQYF. The DNA of the CDR3 is TGCAGTGCTCCCCACACAGATACGCAGTATTTT.

The chain couples TRBV29-1 to TRBJ1-1; possible D gene TRBD1, 5 bases. The CDR3 totals 13 residues. Trimming took 6 bases from V and 0 from J, leaving 11 bases between them. Germline V gene data show CDR1 as SQVTM and CDR2 as ANQGSEA. Written as DNA, the CDR3 is TGCAGCGTCGCGGGACGTATGAACACTGAAGCTTTCTTT. Its translation is CSVAGRMNTEAFF.

Only a few counts were recorded for this clone. V gene TRBV5-1 combines with J gene TRBJ1-1, with D possibly TRBD1 on 6 matching bases. CDR3 size: 15 residues. Per the germline V gene, CDR1 is SGHRS and CDR2 is YFSETQ. The V and J ends lost 0 bases and 4 bases respectively, with 13 bases between them. The DNA of the CDR3 is TGCGCCAGCAGCTTGGAGTTGGGGGCGGGCACTGAAGCTTTCTTT. It is translated as CASSLELGAGTEAFF.

The V call is TRBV18, the J call TRBJ1-1; D may be TRBD1 (5 bases). Per germline, CDR1 KGHSH and CDR2 LQKENI. This CDR3 region has 13 residues. V shed 2 bases and J shed 8 bases, with 12 bases lying between them. The CDR3 loop is CASSPETAGEAFF. CDR3 nucleotides: TGTGCCAGCTCACCAGAGACAGCAGGGGAAGCTTTCTTT. The variable domain in full, with the rest retrieved from reference TRBV18 and TRBJ1-1, is NAGVMQNPRHLVRRRGQEARLRCSPMKGHSHVYWYRQLPEEGLKFMVYLQKENIIDESGMPKERFSAEFPKEGPSILRIQQVVRGDSAAYFCASSPETAGEAFFGQGTRLTVV.

This chain uses TRBV5-1 with TRBJ1-4; 7 bases align to TRBD1. Losses at the gene ends were 1 base for V and 4 bases for J; bases not matched to a gene: 1. CDR1 is SGHRS and CDR2 is YFSETQ in the germline V gene. The CDR3 sequence is 14 residues long. CDR3 protein: CASSLYRGNEKLFF. CDR3 DNA: TGCGCCAGCAGCTTGTACAGGGGTAATGAAAAACTGTTTTTT.

This clone showed up just a few times. V usage is TRBV9 and J usage is TRBJ1-1, with D possibly TRBD1 on 6 matching bases. CDR1 and CDR2 (germline): SGDLS, YYNGEE. V gave up 4 bases and J gave up 3 bases, with 28 bases separating them. CDR3 length: 19 residues. CDR3 bases: TGTGCCAGCAGCCCTATCATACACCTAACAGGGCTCCGAGACACTGAAGCTTTCTTT. Encoded protein: CASSPIIHLTGLRDTEAFF.

This clone turned up a few times. This chain uses TRBV19 with TRBJ1-4; 8 bases agree with TRBD1. CDR1 is LNHDA, CDR2 SQIVND, per germline (reference sequence). This CDR3 spans 16 amino acids. V was clipped by 7 bases and J by 4 bases; unmatched bases: 11. Written as DNA, the CDR3 is TGTGCCAGTATAAGAGCGACAGGGGCGAGTAATGAAAAACTGTTTTTT. This codes for CASIRATGASNEKLFF.